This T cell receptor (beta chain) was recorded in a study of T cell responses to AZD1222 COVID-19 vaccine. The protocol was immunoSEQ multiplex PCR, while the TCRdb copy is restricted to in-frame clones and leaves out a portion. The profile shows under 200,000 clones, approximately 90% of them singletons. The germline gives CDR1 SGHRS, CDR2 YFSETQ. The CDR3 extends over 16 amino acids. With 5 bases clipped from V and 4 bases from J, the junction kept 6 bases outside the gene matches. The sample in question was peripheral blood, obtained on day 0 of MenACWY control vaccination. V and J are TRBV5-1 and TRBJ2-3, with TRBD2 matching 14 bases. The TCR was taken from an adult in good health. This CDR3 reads CASRSGLAGAADTQYF. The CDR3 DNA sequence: TGCGCCAGCAGATCGGGACTAGCGGGAGCTGCAGATACGCAGTATTTT.